This T cell receptor (beta chain) was documented in a study of T-cell reconstitution after alpha-beta-depleted transplantation in children (dated by TCRdb to the mid-2010s). Background on the whole study: Using TCR repertoire profiling, the study followed T-cell immune reconstitution in a quantitative way in children after TCRalphabeta/CD19-depleted allogeneic hematopoietic cell transplantation.

About this clonotype itself: Its antigen target is currently unknown. Base qualities are not at hand, and no much larger clone is one base apart.

What the study reported, not specific to this receptor: Apparently early alphabetaT-cell count recovery about two months after transplant reportedly relied on only several hundred rapidly expanded clones derived from non-depleted graft cells. In some patients, the high TCRbeta diversity seen at day 60 was put down to recipient T cells and intrathymic progenitors that had survived conditioning. Hyperexpanded clone frequencies declined over subsequent months; after one year, T-cell counts and TCRbeta diversity were mostly attributed to newly produced T cells.

The CDR3 numbers 17 residues from cysteine through phenylalanine. The only DNA kept is the CDR3, 51 bases in frame from the first base. The treatment or condition label, read with the paper, signifies: allogeneic hematopoietic cell transplantation with graft depleted of TCRalphabeta T cells and CD19 B cells. TCRalphabeta/CD19-depleted allogeneic hematopoietic cell grafts were given to the transplant recipients, all of whom were children. The library was generated by PCR. The listed sequencing device is Illumina HiSeq 2500. TCR library preparation used molecular barcoding, with unique molecular identifiers applied to normalize quantification of the TCRbeta repertoire. The raw public reads went through TCRdb reprocessing: fastp at Q25, MiXCR clone calling, in-frame beta chains kept. Rows are unified per CDR3 protein, each entry keeping the most common DNA and genes. The sample table contains 200,000 to 250,000 distinct CDR3 sequences; only one count was recorded for about a quarter of them. The ten largest clones capture roughly 2.7% of the sample.

Recombination connected TRBV21-1 to TRBJ2-1; TRBD2 is taken as the D call from the table, unchecked against the DNA. TRBV21-1 is a pseudogene locus. The TCR comes from a girl aged 2-10 years with Fanconi anemia, due to receive a stem cell transplant. The sequencing used PBMCs, collected before TCRalphabeta/CD19-depleted stem cell transplant. The DNA reads TGTGCCAGAAGCTTTAATAGCGGGAGAGGATCCTACAATGAGCAGTTCTTC. Translated, it gives CARSFNSGRGSYNEQFF.